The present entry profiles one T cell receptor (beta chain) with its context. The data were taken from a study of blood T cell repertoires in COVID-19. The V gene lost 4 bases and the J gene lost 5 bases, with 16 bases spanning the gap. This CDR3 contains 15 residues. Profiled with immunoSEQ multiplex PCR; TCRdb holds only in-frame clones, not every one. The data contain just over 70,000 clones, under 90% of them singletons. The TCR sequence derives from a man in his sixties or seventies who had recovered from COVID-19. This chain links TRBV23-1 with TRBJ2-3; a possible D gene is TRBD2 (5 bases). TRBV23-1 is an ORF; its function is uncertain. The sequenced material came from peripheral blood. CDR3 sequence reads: CASSPYTGVVDTQYF. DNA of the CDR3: TGCGCCAGCAGTCCTTACACCGGGGTTGTAGATACGCAGTATTTT.